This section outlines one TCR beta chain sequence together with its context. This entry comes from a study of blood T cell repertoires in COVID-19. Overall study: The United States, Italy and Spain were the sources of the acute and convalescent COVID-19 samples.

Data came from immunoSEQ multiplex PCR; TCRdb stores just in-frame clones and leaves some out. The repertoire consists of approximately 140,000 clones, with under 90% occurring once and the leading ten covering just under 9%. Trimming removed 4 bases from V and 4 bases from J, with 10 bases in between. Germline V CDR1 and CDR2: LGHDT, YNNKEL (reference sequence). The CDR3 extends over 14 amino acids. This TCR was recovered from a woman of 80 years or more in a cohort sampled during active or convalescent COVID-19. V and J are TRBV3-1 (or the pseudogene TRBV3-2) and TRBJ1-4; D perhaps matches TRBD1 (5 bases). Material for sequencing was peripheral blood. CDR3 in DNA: TGTGCCAGCAGCCTGGGGACTAATAATGAAAAACTGTTTTTT. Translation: CASSLGTNNEKLFF.